This T cell receptor beta chain is drawn from a study of T cells after yellow fever vaccination. About the research overall: Fractions containing few cells were prepared with SMART-Seq v4 Ultra Low Input. Study-wide points: Post-booster repertoires again held most primary-vaccination clones (around 95% CD4, around 90% CD8). A weaker secondary response peaked on day 5, the primary on day 15.

This clonotype was detected ten times or more. Antigen: not known. Making TCR cDNA involved 5'RACE template switching, which added UMIs and a universal primer site. TCRdb re-analysed the 5' RACE reads in MiXCR, keeping a single row per CDR3 protein. The sample yields some 220,000 distinct CDR3 sequences, 2.5% to 3.5% seen once. The length of the CDR3 is 13 residues. CDR1 LGHNA and CDR2 YSLEER come from the germline V gene. V was clipped by 0 bases and J by 6 bases, with 5 bases between them. The clonotype originates from a man between 18 and 29 years old who received the YFV17D yellow fever vaccine. V is TRBV4-3 and J is TRBJ1-4; D not certain. The sequenced sample was CD4+ T cells sorted from PBMCs, obtained 10 days after the yellow fever booster vaccination. DNA of the CDR3: TGCGCCAGCAGCCAAGATACCCATGAAAAACTGTTTTTT. The encoded protein is CASSQDTHEKLFF.